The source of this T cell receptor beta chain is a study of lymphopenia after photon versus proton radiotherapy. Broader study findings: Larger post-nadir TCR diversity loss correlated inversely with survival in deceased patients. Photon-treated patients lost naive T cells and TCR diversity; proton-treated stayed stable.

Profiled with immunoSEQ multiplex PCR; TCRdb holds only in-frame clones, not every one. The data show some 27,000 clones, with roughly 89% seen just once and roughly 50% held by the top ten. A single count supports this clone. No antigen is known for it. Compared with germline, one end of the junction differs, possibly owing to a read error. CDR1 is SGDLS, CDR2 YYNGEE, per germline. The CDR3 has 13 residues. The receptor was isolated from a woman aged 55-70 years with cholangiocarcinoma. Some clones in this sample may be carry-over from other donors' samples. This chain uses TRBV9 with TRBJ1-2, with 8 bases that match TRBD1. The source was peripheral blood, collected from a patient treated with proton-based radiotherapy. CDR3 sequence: CASSPAGQGETLF. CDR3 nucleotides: TGTGCCAGCAGCCCTGCTGGACAGGGCGAAACTCTCTTC. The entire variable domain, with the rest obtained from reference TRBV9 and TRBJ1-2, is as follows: DSGVTQTPKHLITATGQRVTLRCSPRSGDLSVYWYQQSLDQGLQFLIQYYNGEERAKGNILERFSAQQFPDLHSELNLSSLELGDSALYFCASSPAGQGETLFGSGTRLTVV.